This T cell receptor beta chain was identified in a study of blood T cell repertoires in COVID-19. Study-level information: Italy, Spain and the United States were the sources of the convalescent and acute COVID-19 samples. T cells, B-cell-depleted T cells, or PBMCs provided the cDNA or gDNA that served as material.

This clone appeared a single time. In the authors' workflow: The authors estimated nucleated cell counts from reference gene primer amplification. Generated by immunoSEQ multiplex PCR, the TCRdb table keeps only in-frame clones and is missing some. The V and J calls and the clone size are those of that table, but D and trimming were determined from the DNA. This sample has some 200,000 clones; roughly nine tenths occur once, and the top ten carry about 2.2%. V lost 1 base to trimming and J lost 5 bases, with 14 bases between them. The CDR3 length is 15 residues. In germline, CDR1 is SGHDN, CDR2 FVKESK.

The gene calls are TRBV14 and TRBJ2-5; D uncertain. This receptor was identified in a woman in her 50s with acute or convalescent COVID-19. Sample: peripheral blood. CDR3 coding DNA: TGTGCCAGCAGCCAAGGGTACCATGCCCGGGAGACCCAGTACTTC. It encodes CASSQGYHARETQYF.